Below are 27 T cell receptor beta chains sequenced from a single sample in a study of CD8 T cells in Susac syndrome. Random hexamers were used to reverse transcribe an amount of about 0.5 to 1 ug RNA. TCRdb independently ran MiXCR on the immunoSEQ multiplex PCR reads; one entry per CDR3 protein. Here the sample spans about 210,000 distinct CDR3 sequences, about 95% being singletons. The sequencing input was CD4+ T cells from PBMCs. These receptors originate from a human donor with Susac syndrome.

This clonotype has more than one count but fewer than ten. The junction and the germline gene differ at one end; a read error may be behind it. The rearrangement joins TRBV7-9 to TRBJ1-5; a weak D match, TRBD1 (6 bases). Germline V gives CDR1 SEHNR, CDR2 FQNEAQ (reference sequence). The CDR3 extends over 13 amino acids. The DNA of the CDR3 is TGTGCCAGCAGTTTAGGGGGGGATCAGCCCCAGCATTTT. Translation: CASSLGGDQPQHF.

The chain has TRBV29-1 and TRBJ2-3; weak D call: TRBD2 (6 bases). The CDR3 runs to 13 residues. The germline V and J ends were trimmed by 7 bases and 0 bases, with 11 bases remaining between them. Germline V gives CDR1 SQVTM, CDR2 ANQGSEA. DNA of the CDR3: TGCAGCGGGCGCGGGGATAGCACAGATACGCAGTATTTT. This gives the protein CSGRGDSTDTQYF.

The genes are TRBV28 and TRBJ2-2; TRBD2 matches 7 bases. CDR3 length: 16 residues. V shed 1 base, J shed 7 bases, and the junction held 9 bases outside the gene matches. Germline lookup yields CDR1 MDHEN and CDR2 SYDVKM. CDR3 loop: CASSLSSRLAGGELFF. DNA for the CDR3: TGTGCCAGCAGTTTATCCTCACGACTAGCTGGCGGGGAGCTGTTTTTT.

CDR3 sequence reads: CSVAVSYNSPLHF. For the CDR3, the DNA is TGCAGCGTTGCAGTCTCCTATAATTCACCCCTCCACTTT. The gene calls are TRBV29-1 and TRBJ1-6; no definite D call. Trimming pared 4 bases from V and 0 bases from J, leaving 4 bases between. This CDR3 is built from 13 residues. CDR1 SQVTM and CDR2 ANQGSEA come from the germline V gene.

V gene TRBV4-3 combines with J gene TRBJ1-2; TRBD1 agrees at 8 bases. The CDR3 is 15 amino acids. The ends lost 0 bases at V and 6 bases at J; junction bases unmatched: 6. Germline-derived CDR1 and CDR2 are LGHNA and YSLEER. The CDR3, as DNA: TGCGCCAGCAGCCAAGACAGGGGGCGAATCGATGGCTACACCTTC. Translating gives CASSQDRGRIDGYTF.

The CDR3 DNA sequence: TGTGCCAGCAGTTACTCCCGGGACCGGGAAGCTTTCTTT. Amino acid sequence: CASSYSRDREAFF. The V and J genes are TRBV6-5 and TRBJ1-1; tentative D call: TRBD1 (5 bases). Trimming removed 0 bases from V and 8 bases from J, with 10 bases in between. Germline-derived CDR1 and CDR2 are MNHEY and SVGAGI. The CDR3 sequence is 13 residues long.

The CDR3 is CASSASRGVETQYF. For the CDR3, the DNA is TGTGCCAGCAGCGCTTCGAGGGGCGTCGAGACCCAGTACTTC. The rearrangement joins TRBV7-9 to TRBJ2-5, with D perhaps matching TRBD1 or TRBD2 (5 bases each). Germline V gene data show CDR1 as SEHNR and CDR2 as FQNEAQ (reference sequence). The CDR3 has 14 residues. Trimming stripped 5 bases from V and 5 bases from J, with 15 bases between.

V and J are TRBV30 and TRBJ1-2; D is unresolved. The V gene lost 4 bases and the J gene lost 7 bases, with 19 bases spanning the gap. CDR3 length: 14 residues. Germline V CDR1 and CDR2: GTSNPN, SVGIG (reference sequence). The CDR3 DNA reads TGTGCCTGGACCCATCCCCACCCTTCGAGTGGCTACACCTTC. This encodes CAWTHPHPSSGYTF.

The rearrangement joins TRBV7-9 to TRBJ2-7; a weak D match, TRBD2 (5 bases). There are 14 residues in the CDR3. V lost 7 bases to trimming and J lost 9 bases, with 22 bases between them. Germline CDR1 is SEHNR and CDR2 is FQNEAQ (reference sequence). CDR3 DNA sequence: TGTGCCAGCACCCACGATGGACTCAACCGCGGGCAGTACTTC. This translates into CASTHDGLNRGQYF.

This chain links TRBV11-3 with TRBJ2-3; D is perhaps TRBD1 or TRBD2 (5 bases each). The length of the CDR3 is 15 residues. The V and J ends lost 5 bases and 2 bases respectively, with 14 bases between them. The germline CDR1 and CDR2 sequences are SGHNT and YENEEA. CDR3 sequence: CASSPGGGPTDTQYF. The DNA for the CDR3 is TGTGCCAGCAGCCCCGGTGGGGGTCCCACAGATACGCAGTATTTT. Supplemented by reference TRBV11-3 and TRBJ2-3, the full variable domain reads EAGVVQSPRYKIIEKKQPVAFWCNPISGHNTLYWYLQNLGQGPELLIRYENEEAVDDSQLPKDRFSAERLKGVDSTLKIQPAELGDSAVYLCASSPGGGPTDTQYFGPGTRLTVL.

The chain has TRBV13 and TRBJ2-2, with a tentative D call TRBD2 (7 bases). CDR3 size: 17 residues. Trimming pared 8 bases from V and 6 bases from J, leaving 25 bases between. Looked up from germline, CDR1 is PRHDT and CDR2 is FYEKMQ (reference sequence). CDR3: CASRQGRGPRTAGELFF. The CDR3 bases are TGTGCCAGCCGTCAGGGGCGGGGGCCCAGAACCGCCGGGGAGCTGTTTTTT.

As concerns this clonotype: Mismatch with germline at one junction end may stem from a read error. This sequence joins TRBV7-9 and TRBJ2-7; the match to TRBD1 covers 7 bases. The CDR3 length is 14 residues. Germline V lookup: CDR1 SEHNR, CDR2 FQNEAQ (reference sequence). In DNA, the CDR3 is TGTGCCAGCAGCCTAGCAGGGACAGTCACCGAGCAGTACTTC. It codes for CASSLAGTVTEQYF.

This clonotype is a singleton in its sample. J is TRBJ1-3 and V is TRBV5-4, with TRBD1 matching 7 bases. The trim removed 4 bases at V and 2 bases at J, leaving 3 bases unmatched. Germline V gene lookup returns CDR1 SGHNT and CDR2 YYREEE (reference sequence). This CDR3 contains 14 residues. CDR3 sequence: CASSRDRTGNTIYF. The CDR3 bases are TGTGCCAGCAGCCGGGACAGAACTGGAAACACCATATATTTT.

This clonotype was seen only once. The chain carries TRBV12-5 and TRBJ1-6; D possibly corresponds to TRBD1 (6 bases). The CDR3 runs 14 residues. V gave up 7 bases and J gave up 3 bases, with 10 bases separating them. Germline CDR1 is LGHNT and CDR2 is FRNRAP. The DNA of the CDR3 is TGTGCTAGTGCCCAGGACAGCTATAATTCACCCCTCCACTTT. This translates into CASAQDSYNSPLHF.

The rearrangement uses TRBV4-3 and TRBJ2-5, with 8 nucleotides matching TRBD1. CDR3 length: 17 residues. Germline CDR1 is LGHNA and CDR2 is YSLEER. The trim removed 5 bases at V and 2 bases at J, leaving 13 bases unmatched. The CDR3 sequence is CASSEHDIRQGQETQYF. CDR3 sequence (DNA): TGCGCCAGCAGCGAACACGATATAAGACAGGGGCAAGAGACCCAGTACTTC.

This clonotype has a handful of counts. J is TRBJ2-2 and V is TRBV4-2, with 10 nucleotides matching TRBD2. The CDR3 totals 16 residues. J gave up 1 base and V 5 bases, and 4 bases lay outside the gene matches. Germline CDR1 is LGHNA and CDR2 is YNFKEQ. The CDR3 nucleotides read TGTGCCAGCAGCTGGAGCGGGGGGGAGAACACCGGGGAGCTGTTTTTT. Translation: CASSWSGGENTGELFF.

The rearrangement joins TRBV6-6 to TRBJ1-2; a possible D gene is TRBD1 (6 bases). V was clipped by 8 bases and J by 1 base, with 17 bases between them. The CDR3 runs to 15 residues. The germline gives CDR1 MNHNY, CDR2 SVGAGI (reference sequence). The CDR3 loop is CASGGTYTVNYGYTF. CDR3 in DNA: TGTGCCAGCGGGGGCACGTACACCGTTAACTATGGCTACACCTTC.

The rearrangement uses TRBV19 and TRBJ1-5; D is possibly TRBD1 (6 bases). CDR3 length: 15 residues. The ends were cut back, 5 bases at V and 6 bases at J, with 17 bases in the middle. CDR1 is LNHDA, CDR2 SQIVND, per germline (reference sequence). CDR3 residues: CASSESGGRGQPQHF. The CDR3 DNA follows: TGTGCCAGTAGTGAATCGGGGGGCCGGGGTCAGCCCCAGCATTTT. The whole variable domain, filled in from reference TRBV19 and TRBJ1-5, reads DGGITQSPKYLFRKEGQNVTLSCEQNLNHDAMYWYRQDPGQGLRLIYYSQIVNDFQKGDIAEGYSVSREKKESFPLTVTSAQKNPTAFYLCASSESGGRGQPQHFGDGTRLSIL.

The chain employs TRBV7-8 and TRBJ1-5; no reliable D call. The CDR3 runs to 17 residues. V was cut by 5 bases and J by 3 bases, with 20 bases left in between. CDR1 is SGHVS, CDR2 FQNEAQ, per germline. The DNA for the CDR3 is TGTGCCAGCAGCCTAGACGACACCCGGCCCCCCAATCAGCCCCAGCATTTT. Amino acids: CASSLDDTRPPNQPQHF. The whole variable domain, remainder taken from reference TRBV7-8 and TRBJ1-5, is GAGVSQSPRYKVAKRGQDVALRCDPISGHVSLFWYQQALGQGPEFLTYFQNEAQLDKSGLPSDRFFAERPEGSVSTLKIQRTQQEDSAVYLCASSLDDTRPPNQPQHFGDGTRLSIL.

This chain links TRBV7-9 with TRBJ2-7; the D gene is possibly TRBD2 (6 bases). Trimming stripped 5 bases from V and 4 bases from J, with 18 bases between. Germline CDR1 reads SEHNR; CDR2 reads FQNEAQ (reference sequence). There are 15 residues in the CDR3. The CDR3 sequence is CASSRWREWSYEQYF. CDR3 nucleotides: TGTGCCAGCAGCCGATGGAGGGAGTGGAGTTACGAGCAGTACTTC.

This chain connects TRBV29-1 to TRBJ2-5; D is perhaps TRBD1 (5 bases). V lost 7 bases to trimming and J lost 4 bases, with 16 bases between them. The CDR3 has 13 amino acids. Per germline, CDR1 SQVTM and CDR2 ANQGSEA. The CDR3 sequence: CSGDPGQGETQYF. For the CDR3, the DNA is TGCAGCGGGGATCCCGGGCAGGGAGAGACCCAGTACTTC.

The CDR3 DNA sequence: TGTGCCTGGAGTGGGGGTAGTTACGAGCAGTACTTC. Amino acid sequence: CAWSGGSYEQYF. The rearrangement joins TRBV30 to TRBJ2-7; D is ambiguous. The germline V and J ends were trimmed by 1 base and 4 bases, with 8 bases remaining between them. Per the germline V gene, CDR1 is GTSNPN and CDR2 is SVGIG (reference sequence). The CDR3 is made up of 12 amino acids.

The chain recombines TRBV11-1 with TRBJ2-5; 10 nucleotides line up with TRBD2. CDR3 length equals 15 residues. Looked up from germline, CDR1 is SGHAT and CDR2 is FQDESV (reference sequence). V was clipped by 2 bases and J by 5 bases; unmatched bases: 5. The CDR3 here is CASSLLSGGMETQYF. The CDR3 DNA follows: TGTGCCAGCAGCTTACTTAGCGGGGGGATGGAGACCCAGTACTTC.

The J gene is TRBJ1-6, the V gene TRBV4-2; no firm D call. The germline V and J ends were trimmed by 0 bases and 1 base, with 10 bases remaining between them. CDR1 is LGHNA and CDR2 is YNFKEQ in the germline V gene. The CDR3 is made up of 17 amino acids. CDR3 residues: CASSQDSRVSYNSPLHF. The CDR3 DNA reads TGTGCCAGCAGCCAAGATAGCCGGGTGTCCTATAATTCACCCCTCCACTTT.

The chain couples TRBV11-2 to TRBJ1-2; 7 bases agree with TRBD1. CDR3 length: 17 amino acids. Trimming removed 5 bases from V and 0 bases from J; junction bases left unmatched: 12. Germline V gene sequence: CDR1 SGHAT, CDR2 FQNNGV. The DNA of the CDR3 is TGTGCCAGCAGCCACGGAGGGACAGCTAGTTCTAACTATGGCTACACCTTC. This encodes CASSHGGTASSNYGYTF.

The CDR3 loop reads CSARIGTGNTEAFF. CDR3 nucleotides: TGCAGTGCTAGGATTGGGACAGGGAATACTGAAGCTTTCTTT. V usage is TRBV20-1 and J usage is TRBJ1-1; the match to TRBD1 covers 9 bases. V lost 3 bases, J lost 5 bases, and 7 bases stayed unmatched. Germline V gene data show CDR1 as DFQATT and CDR2 as SNEGSKA (reference sequence). The CDR3 spans 14 residues.

The chain couples TRBV20-1 to TRBJ2-1; D gene uncertain. V gave up 6 bases and J gave up 6 bases, with 9 bases separating them. The CDR3 runs 11 residues. Germline V CDR1 and CDR2: DFQATT, SNEGSKA (reference sequence). CDR3: CSAGVGNEQFF. CDR3 nucleotides: TGCAGTGCCGGCGTGGGCAATGAGCAGTTCTTC.